This TCR beta chain was retrieved from a study of early T cells in non-severe SARS-CoV-2 infection. TCRdb redid the calling of the 5' RACE reads with MiXCR, one entry per CDR3 protein. Of some 64,000 distinct CDR3 sequences in the sample, 7.5% to 9% were seen once. This clonotype was seen only a few times. This CDR3 has 15 residues. The V gene end was trimmed by 6 bases and the J gene end by 1 base; junction bases not matched to a gene: 5. Germline assignment: CDR1 KGHSH and CDR2 LQKENI. The clonotype comes from an adult who was a healthcare worker with PCR-confirmed SARS-CoV-2 infection or an uninfected control (not recorded which). V is TRBV18 and J is TRBJ1-2, with 10 positions matching TRBD1. Here the sequenced sample was whole blood, taken at baseline. CDR3 DNA: TGTGCCAGCTCTCGACAGGGGGCCCTTAACTATGGCTACACCTTC. It translates to CASSRQGALNYGYTF.